This TCR beta chain was identified in a study of cytomegalovirus exposure and HLA in healthy donors. In the case of this clone: Different DNA sequences within this sample yield the same CDR3.

Amplification used 60 Vbeta primers and 13 Jbeta primers. Data came from immunoSEQ multiplex PCR; TCRdb stores just in-frame clones and leaves some out. The profile shows around 45,000 clones, approximately 70% of them singletons. CDR1 is SNHLY and CDR2 is FYNNEI in the germline V gene. Trimming shortened V by 5 bases and J by 6 bases, and 17 bases separated the two germline ends. The CDR3 is 14 amino acids. V gene TRBV2 combines with J gene TRBJ2-7, with a possible D match to TRBD1 (5 bases). Sequencing used PBMCs. The receptor's source is a man between 25 and 39 years old in good health and CMV-seronegative. DNA of the CDR3: TGTGCCAGCAGTCAAGAGACCCCACAGGTCGAGCAGTACTTC. The encoded protein is CASSQETPQVEQYF.